The source of this T cell receptor (beta chain) is a study of T-cell reconstitution after alpha-beta-depleted transplantation in children. The TCRbeta library was prepared with unique molecular identifiers. Each CDR3 protein gets one entry after TCRdb re-called the PCR reads with MiXCR. In the table there are approximately 88,000 distinct CDR3 sequences, 12% of which are singletons. The V end was cut by 0 bases, the J end by 6 bases, with 4 bases between. The CDR3 is 11 residues long. The V gene's germline CDR1 is SGHRS and CDR2 YFSETQ. This clonotype was seen many times. The genes are TRBV5-1 and TRBJ2-7; no firm D call. The receptor was derived from a human donor who donated a stem cell graft to a child with inherited bone marrow failure. The source was PBMCs from the stem cell graft donor, collected from the stem cell graft. CDR3: CASSLAGEQYF. CDR3 DNA: TGCGCCAGCAGCTTGGCAGGCGAGCAGTACTTC.